These 8 T cell receptor beta chains share one sample of origin, sequenced in a study of vaccination and CD4 T cells after COVID-19. At the Johns Hopkins FTIC core, DNA taken from cultured CD4+ T cells was sequenced by way of the Oncomine TCR Beta short-read assay. MiXCR, run by TCRdb on the PCR reads, gives a single entry per CDR3 protein. The sample contains 15,000 to 20,000 distinct CDR3 sequences, over 75% of which appear only once. No antigens are known for them. Treatment: roughly 10-day PBMC culture with coronavirus spike peptide pools or control peptides (ViraFEST assay). The sequencing here drew on CD4+ T cells from blood, cultured in vitro, taken after SARS-CoV-2 vaccination. The receptor set was obtained from a human donor who received a COVID-19 vaccine.

The CDR3 bases are TGTGCCAGCAGCTTAAGCAGGGATAATTCACCCCTCCACTTT. Its protein product is CASSLSRDNSPLHF. The chain joins TRBV7-3 to TRBJ1-6; D is perhaps TRBD1 (5 bases). CDR1 SGHTA and CDR2 FQGTGA come from the germline V gene. CDR3 length: 14 residues. Trimming removed 1 base at V and 5 bases at J, with 6 bases between.

The rearrangement links TRBV5-6 to TRBJ2-5; D may be TRBD2 (6 bases). The CDR3 totals 14 residues. The ends were cut back, 0 bases at V and 1 base at J, with 7 bases in the middle. Looked up from germline, CDR1 is SGHDT and CDR2 is YYEEEE. CDR3 nucleotide sequence: TGTGCCAGCAGCTTGGCGGGAGTCCAAGAGACCCAGTACTTC. Amino acid sequence: CASSLAGVQETQYF.

The rearrangement links TRBV27 to TRBJ1-1, with TRBD1 as a possible D gene (5 bases). The length of the CDR3 is 13 residues. Germline V CDR1 and CDR2: MNHEY, SMNVEV (reference sequence). Trimming shortened V by 6 bases and J by 2 bases, and 10 bases separated the two germline ends. CDR3 sequence: CASRGQGNTEAFF. The CDR3 coding sequence is TGTGCCAGCAGGGGGCAAGGAAACACTGAAGCTTTCTTT.

The CDR3 region is CATTQGAMNTEAFF. The CDR3 bases are TGTGCCACGACTCAGGGGGCCATGAACACTGAAGCTTTCTTT. The chain has TRBV7-9 and TRBJ1-1; 8 bases match TRBD1. CDR1 is SEHNR, CDR2 FQNEAQ, per germline (reference sequence). J was trimmed by 0 bases and V by 10 bases; bases with no gene match: 7. CDR3 length: 14 residues.

V gene TRBV6-1 combines with J gene TRBJ2-1, with D perhaps TRBD1 (6 bases). The CDR3 runs 13 residues. From germline, CDR1 is MNHNS and CDR2 SASEGT. Trimming removed 4 bases from V and 12 bases from J, with 16 bases in between. The CDR3 bases are TGTGCCAGCAGTGCAGGAGGACTCAGGGGGCAGTTCTTC. This codes for CASSAGGLRGQFF.

The J gene is TRBJ2-3, the V gene TRBV21-1; the table names TRBD1, a call not compared with the DNA. TRBV21-1 is recorded as a pseudogene. This CDR3 has 16 residues. The CDR3 region is CASSRSLGQGVNTQYF. CDR3 DNA: TGTGCCAGCAGCAGAAGTCTCGGACAGGGCGTAAATACGCAGTATTTT.

This clonotype occurred a few times. The chain uses TRBV30 and TRBJ1-2; 10 bases line up with TRBD1. Germline trimming cut 5 bases from V and 3 bases from J; bases unmatched to any gene: 3. Germline V gives CDR1 GTSNPN, CDR2 SVGIG (reference sequence). The CDR3 has 13 residues. The CDR3 loop reads CAWRTGGHYGYTF. Here the CDR3 DNA reads TGTGCCTGGCGGACAGGGGGTCACTATGGCTACACCTTC.

J is TRBJ2-5 and V is TRBV20-1; TRBD2 matches at 7 bases. Unmatched junction bases numbered 14, after V lost 5 bases and J lost 5 bases. Per the germline V gene, CDR1 is DFQATT and CDR2 is SNEGSKA (reference sequence). CDR3 size: 15 residues. The CDR3 sequence is CSAEGPGLLRETQYF. The CDR3 coding sequence is TGCAGTGCTGAGGGCCCGGGACTACTGAGGGAGACCCAGTACTTC.